These T cell receptor beta chains were read from a single sample in a study of PD-L1 blockade in urothelial cancer. The protocol was immunoSEQ multiplex PCR, while the TCRdb copy is restricted to in-frame clones and leaves out a portion. The table shows around 46,000 clones, with approximately 78% occurring only once. Here the sequenced sample was PBMCs, taken around atezolizumab (anti-PD-L1) treatment. Source of these receptors: a man between 60 and 70 years old with urothelial cancer. The CDR3 runs from the conserved cysteine through the conserved F or W. The order of the fields is clone size, J gene, D gene, V gene, CDR3 DNA, CDR3 protein. A D gene is named only where the DNA matches it firmly. The size of a clone is reported for some rows only, either as once, few or many, or as a class for expanded clones.

>once|TRBJ2-5|NA|TRBV14
TGTGCCAGCAGTCCCGGGACTCGGAGGACCCAGTACTTC
CASSPGTRRTQYF
>NA|TRBJ1-1|TRBD1|TRBV18
TGTGCCAGCAGTCAGAAGGAGGGGGCCACTGAAGCTTTCTTT
CASSQKEGATEAFF
>NA|TRBJ1-4|TRBD1|TRBV6-1
TGTGCCAGCAGTGGGACAGGGTCGCAGAAAAAACTGTTTTTT
CASSGTGSQKKLFF
>NA|TRBJ2-1|NA|TRBV5-1
TGCGCCAGCAGCTTTTTTTTGGGGGGGGCCTCGTCCTACAATGAGCAGTTCTTC
CASSFFLGGASSYNEQFF
>NA|TRBJ1-3|NA|TRBV4-2
TGTGCCAGCAGCCAAGAAGCGTCGGTGAGAGGAAACACCATATATTTT
CASSQEASVRGNTIYF
>once|TRBJ2-4|NA|TRBV27
TGTGCCAGCAGTTCTCTGGCAGGGGCCAAAAACATTCAGTACTTC
CASSSLAGAKNIQYF
>NA|TRBJ1-5|NA|TRBV5-4
TGTGCCAGCAGCTTGGCGGGGGGGGGTCAGCCCCAGCATTTT
CASSLAGGGQPQHF
>once|TRBJ2-2|NA|TRBV5-6
TGTGCCAGCAGCTTGACGGGGGCCGGGGAGCTGTTTTTT
CASSLTGAGELFF
>NA|TRBJ2-1|TRBD1|TRBV6-5
TGTGCCAGCAGTTACTCGGGACAGCGTTACAATGAGCAGTTCTTC
CASSYSGQRYNEQFF
>few|TRBJ1-6|NA|TRBV10-1
TGCGCCAGCAGTGAGGGGAGGTCACCCCTCCACTTT
CASSEGRSPLHF
>NA|TRBJ2-1|NA|TRBV7-6
TGTGCCAGCAGCGAGGCCATGAGCTCCTACAATGAGCAGTTCTTC
CASSEAMSSYNEQFF
>NA|TRBJ1-1|TRBD1|TRBV6-5
TGTGCCAGCAGCCGCAGGGGGCTGGCCACTGAAGCTTTCTTT
CASSRRGLATEAFF
>NA|TRBJ1-4|NA|TRBV6-1
TGTGCCAGCAGTGAAGCGTGGGGGGGCGAAAAACTGTTTTTT
CASSEAWGGEKLFF